One T cell receptor (beta chain) is described in this entry. Its specificity is unknown. The CDR3 is 12 residues long. Germline CDR1 reads SGDLS; CDR2 reads YYNGEE. V lost 7 bases to trimming and J lost 3 bases, with 8 bases between them. The sample belongs to a study of cytomegalovirus exposure and HLA in healthy donors. General study results and limits: In a later analysis, donors in an Asian-associated ancestry cluster reportedly had fewer N-insertions in productive TCRs than the cohort mean.

PCR used 60 Vbeta primers and 13 Jbeta primers. The assay was immunoSEQ multiplex PCR, and TCRdb's table has in-frame clones only and misses some. The table lists about 110,000 clones, 60% to 70% of them singletons, with approximately 3.9% in the top ten. Sequenced sample: PBMCs. The chain uses TRBV9 and TRBJ1-3; D gene unclear. This TCR derives from a man aged 25 to 40 in good health and CMV-seropositive. CDR3 residues: CASSRFGNTIYF. The CDR3 DNA is TGTGCCAGCTCCCGGTTTGGAAACACCATATATTTT.